This entry lists 28 T cell receptor beta chains sequenced from one sample in a study of cytomegalovirus exposure and HLA in healthy donors. PCR was performed using 60 Vbeta and 13 Jbeta primers. Sequenced by immunoSEQ multiplex PCR; TCRdb stores in-frame clones only, minus some. The sample table sets out about 210,000 clones. Sequencing was done on a sample of PBMCs. The receptors originated from a woman aged 25 to 45 in good health and CMV-seropositive.

The chain joins TRBV19 to TRBJ1-2, with 7 bases lining up with TRBD1. Trimming at V came to 1 base and at J to 0 bases, leaving 5 bases not matched to a gene. The CDR3 consists of 16 residues. Germline CDR1 reads LNHDA; CDR2 reads SQIVND (reference sequence). CDR3 sequence (DNA): TGTGCCAGTAGTATAGTCGGGCAGGGGGCTAACTATGGCTACACCTTC. Translating gives CASSIVGQGANYGYTF.

CDR3 DNA sequence: TGCGCCAGCAGCTTGGACTTTTCAGATACGCAGTATTTT. Its protein product is CASSLDFSDTQYF. The rearrangement joins TRBV5-1 to TRBJ2-3; D gene ambiguous. The length of the CDR3 is 13 residues. CDR1 and CDR2 (germline): SGHRS, YFSETQ. Trimming left V 0 bases short and J 4 bases short, with 6 bases between.

J is TRBJ2-4 and V is TRBV15, with a tentative D call TRBD1 (6 bases). The CDR3 contains 13 residues. Looked up from germline, CDR1 is LNHNV and CDR2 is YYDKDF (reference sequence). V lost 9 bases, J lost 5 bases, and 14 bases lay in between. The CDR3 loop is CATGRGGQNIQYF. The CDR3 bases are TGTGCCACTGGCAGGGGTGGCCAAAACATTCAGTACTTC.

The V gene is TRBV6-5, the J gene TRBJ2-5, with 7 positions matching TRBD1. With V trimmed by 6 bases and J by 2 bases, 9 bases remained unmatched. The CDR3 covers 15 residues. Germline CDR1 reads MNHEY; CDR2 reads SVGAGI. The CDR3 sequence is CASSERGTVQETQYF. CDR3 DNA: TGTGCCAGCAGCGAGAGAGGGACAGTTCAAGAGACCCAGTACTTC.

V usage is TRBV2 and J usage is TRBJ2-1, with 9 positions matching TRBD2. Germline V gives CDR1 SNHLY, CDR2 FYNNEI. V lost 3 bases to trimming and J lost 12 bases; unmatched junction nucleotides: 9. This CDR3 comprises 14 residues. CDR3 DNA sequence: TGTGCCAGCAGTGAGGGGGCTAGCGGGATAAGGCAGTTCTTC. This codes for CASSEGASGIRQFF.

V and J are TRBV5-1 and TRBJ1-5; TRBD1 matches at 8 bases. J was trimmed by 3 bases and V by 4 bases; bases with no gene match: 6. This CDR3 contains 15 residues. The germline CDR1 and CDR2 sequences are SGHRS and YFSETQ. In DNA form, the CDR3 reads TGCGCCAGCAGCCTTGGGACAGGTAACAATCAGCCCCAGCATTTT. It translates to CASSLGTGNNQPQHF.

The chain joins TRBV2 to TRBJ1-2; 9 bases map to TRBD1. The CDR3 is made up of 17 amino acids. V lost 1 base, J lost 7 bases, and 13 bases stayed unmatched. Germline-derived CDR1 and CDR2 are SNHLY and FYNNEI. The CDR3 loop is CASSEGGQQGAIGGYTF. CDR3 sequence (DNA): TGTGCCAGCAGTGAAGGGGGCCAACAGGGGGCAATAGGTGGCTACACCTTC.

The V and J genes are TRBV6-5 and TRBJ1-1, with D possibly being TRBD1 (5 bases). The V gene's germline CDR1 is MNHEY and CDR2 SVGAGI. The length of the CDR3 is 13 residues. The ends were cut back, 6 bases at V and 4 bases at J, with 12 bases in the middle. Written as DNA, the CDR3 is TGTGCCAGCAGCTGGGACTTCGGCACTGAAGCTTTCTTT. Translation: CASSWDFGTEAFF.

V gene TRBV30 combines with J gene TRBJ1-5, with D perhaps matching TRBD1 (6 bases). The ends were cut back, 0 bases at V and 7 bases at J, with 10 bases in the middle. The CDR3 loop spans 13 amino acids. Germline V gene lookup returns CDR1 GTSNPN and CDR2 SVGIG (reference sequence). The CDR3 DNA follows: TGTGCCTGGAGTGTAAGGGGGAGCCAGCCCCAGCATTTT. Translated, it gives CAWSVRGSQPQHF.

The gene calls are TRBV2 and TRBJ2-7; the D is unclear. Germline V gene lookup returns CDR1 SNHLY and CDR2 FYNNEI. The V end was cut by 5 bases, the J end by 6 bases, with 11 bases between. CDR3 length: 12 amino acids. CDR3 region: CASSYGRIEQYF. The CDR3 DNA follows: TGTGCCAGCAGTTACGGCAGGATCGAGCAGTACTTC.

V gene TRBV29-1 combines with J gene TRBJ2-2; the D gene is possibly TRBD2 (5 bases). Per the germline V gene, CDR1 is SQVTM and CDR2 is ANQGSEA. With 2 bases removed from V and 4 bases from J, the gap between germline ends came to 11 bases. The length of the CDR3 is 14 residues. CDR3 nucleotides: TGCAGCGTTGAAACTAGTCGGGGCACCGGGGAGCTGTTTTTT. It codes for CSVETSRGTGELFF.

The chain uses TRBV19 and TRBJ2-1; TRBD2 aligns across 12 bases. Trimming removed 2 bases from V and 7 bases from J; junction bases left unmatched: 12. Germline V gene lookup returns CDR1 LNHDA and CDR2 SQIVND (reference sequence). This CDR3 has 18 residues. The CDR3 DNA reads as TGTGCCAGTAGTATAAGACTAGCGGGAGAAGGGGGTTGGAATGAGCAGTTCTTC. This gives the protein CASSIRLAGEGGWNEQFF.

V gene TRBV7-2 combines with J gene TRBJ1-1; D is possibly TRBD1 (5 bases). Germline-derived CDR1 and CDR2 are SGHTA and FQGNSA. Trimming took 1 base from V and 8 from J, leaving 11 bases between them. The CDR3 has 13 amino acids. CDR3 protein: CASSLGVRTEAFF. CDR3 bases: TGTGCCAGCAGCTTAGGAGTTCGGACAGAAGCTTTCTTT.

The CDR3 spells CATSRGQGGNTEAFF. In DNA form, the CDR3 reads TGTGCCACCAGCAGGGGACAGGGGGGGAACACTGAAGCTTTCTTT. The chain carries TRBV15 and TRBJ1-1; 11 bases are shared with TRBD1. V was pared by 3 bases and J by 1 base, with 1 base of the junction left unmatched. The germline CDR1 and CDR2 sequences are LNHNV and YYDKDF (reference sequence). The CDR3 has 15 residues.

This chain joins TRBV5-6 and TRBJ2-2, with D maybe TRBD2 (7 bases). The CDR3 runs to 17 residues. CDR1 and CDR2 (germline): SGHDT, YYEEEE. V was cut by 3 bases and J by 5 bases, with 20 bases left in between. CDR3: CASSYLWGGGRTGELFF. In DNA form, the CDR3 reads TGTGCCAGCAGCTACCTCTGGGGGGGCGGACGGACCGGGGAGCTGTTTTTT.

The genes are TRBV11-2 and TRBJ2-7; 8 nucleotides align to TRBD1. With V trimmed by 2 bases and J by 0 bases, 6 bases remained unmatched. Germline-derived CDR1 and CDR2 are SGHAT and FQNNGV. CDR3 length equals 16 residues. The CDR3 reads CASSLSGGSSSYEQYF. As DNA, the CDR3 is TGTGCCAGCAGCTTATCAGGGGGCTCGAGCTCCTACGAGCAGTACTTC.

V gene TRBV9 combines with J gene TRBJ2-3; 7 bases fit TRBD2. The CDR3 length is 16 residues. V lost 1 base to trimming and J lost 2 bases; unmatched junction nucleotides: 7. Germline CDR1 and CDR2: SGDLS and YYNGEE. The CDR3 sequence: CASSVQVLAVTDTQYF. In nucleotides, the CDR3 is TGTGCCAGCAGCGTACAAGTGCTAGCGGTCACAGATACGCAGTATTTT.

The rearrangement joins TRBV2 to TRBJ2-3; the D gene is possibly TRBD1 (5 bases). This CDR3 region has 14 residues. V lost 5 bases and J lost 4, with 13 bases in between. Germline V gene lookup returns CDR1 SNHLY and CDR2 FYNNEI. CDR3 residues: CASSPGKVSDTQYF. The CDR3 DNA reads as TGTGCCAGCAGTCCAGGGAAGGTTTCAGATACGCAGTATTTT.

The chain employs TRBV7-8 and TRBJ1-1, with 7 positions matching TRBD1. CDR1 and CDR2 (germline): SGHVS, FQNEAQ. The CDR3 runs to 15 residues. V was clipped by 6 bases and J by 1 base; unmatched bases: 8. In DNA, the CDR3 is TGTGCCAGCAGGACATTGGGACAGCCGAACACTGAAGCTTTCTTT. This translates into CASRTLGQPNTEAFF.

J is TRBJ2-7 and V is TRBV30, with D possibly TRBD1 on 6 matching bases. Germline CDR1 reads GTSNPN; CDR2 reads SVGIG (reference sequence). CDR3 length equals 16 residues. V gave up 2 bases and J gave up 1 base, with 18 bases separating them. Here the CDR3 DNA reads TGTGCCTGGAGTCCCGAGCCCAGGGGAAGGTCCTACGAGCAGTACTTC. This encodes CAWSPEPRGRSYEQYF.

The chain has TRBV5-1 and TRBJ2-7, with D possibly matching TRBD2 (5 bases). V was trimmed by 2 bases and J by 5 bases, leaving 14 bases between them. The CDR3 covers 14 residues. Germline V gene data show CDR1 as SGHRS and CDR2 as YFSETQ. CDR3 loop: CASSLRASGDEQYF. CDR3 nucleotides: TGCGCCAGCAGCTTAAGGGCCTCCGGGGACGAGCAGTACTTC.

This chain connects TRBV7-2 to TRBJ1-1; a weak D match, TRBD1 (5 bases). V dropped 5 bases and J dropped 0 bases, with 10 bases sitting between them. The germline gives CDR1 SGHTA, CDR2 FQGNSA. The CDR3 covers 14 residues. The CDR3 DNA follows: TGTGCCAGCAGCCCGGGGGGGGTGAACACTGAAGCTTTCTTT. Protein sequence: CASSPGGVNTEAFF.

The gene calls are TRBV6-5 and TRBJ2-1; D remains unclear. The CDR3 is 14 amino acids. Germline loops: CDR1 MNHEY, CDR2 SVGAGI. Trimming took off 6 bases at V and 0 bases at J, with 9 bases between the two ends. This CDR3 is CASSLAPSYNEQFF. The CDR3 region has the DNA TGTGCCAGCAGCTTAGCCCCCTCCTACAATGAGCAGTTCTTC.

J is TRBJ2-7 and V is TRBV19; weak D call: TRBD1 (6 bases). Trimming cost V 9 bases and J 5 bases, with 20 bases left between them. The CDR3 extends over 14 amino acids. Germline loops: CDR1 LNHDA, CDR2 SQIVND (reference sequence). In DNA, the CDR3 is TGTGCCAGCGCACGGGCAGGGGAGATCCACGAGCAGTACTTC. This codes for CASARAGEIHEQYF. Looking up the rest from reference TRBV19 and TRBJ2-7 gives the full variable domain: DGGITQSPKYLFRKEGQNVTLSCEQNLNHDAMYWYRQDPGQGLRLIYYSQIVNDFQKGDIAEGYSVSREKKESFPLTVTSAQKNPTAFYLCASARAGEIHEQYFGPGTRLTVT.

The chain links TRBV4-1 to TRBJ2-7, with 9 bases matching TRBD1. The germline V gene encodes CDR1 MGHRA and CDR2 YSYEKL. After removal of 0 bases from V and 3 bases from J, the junction contained 3 bases not matched to a gene. The CDR3 covers 15 residues. The CDR3 loop reads CASSQEGQGYYEQYF. CDR3 in DNA: TGCGCCAGCAGCCAAGAAGGACAGGGGTACTACGAGCAGTACTTC.

This chain connects TRBV12-5 to TRBJ1-6; D unresolved. Germline V gene data show CDR1 as LGHNT and CDR2 as FRNRAP. V lost 3 bases, J lost 7 bases, and 4 bases lay in between. This CDR3 is 12 amino acids long. This chain's CDR3 is CASGFVNSPLHF. In DNA form, the CDR3 reads TGTGCTAGTGGTTTCGTCAATTCACCCCTCCACTTT. Filled out from reference TRBV12-5 and TRBJ1-6, the complete variable domain reads DARVTQTPRHKVTEMGQEVTMRCQPILGHNTVFWYRQTMMQGLELLAYFRNRAPLDDSGMPKDRFSAEMPDATLATLKIQPSEPRDSAVYFCASGFVNSPLHFGNGTRLTVT.

The V and J genes are TRBV27 and TRBJ2-5; 9 bases map to TRBD2. CDR1 is MNHEY and CDR2 is SMNVEV in the germline V gene (reference sequence). The CDR3 covers 16 residues. V lost 4 bases to trimming and J lost 5 bases; unmatched junction nucleotides: 11. The CDR3 protein is CASSSSSGIPLETQYF. CDR3 nucleotides: TGTGCCAGCAGTTCTTCTAGCGGGATCCCATTGGAGACCCAGTACTTC.

The rearrangement uses TRBV19 and TRBJ2-7, with 8 bases fitting TRBD2. The CDR3 covers 17 residues. CDR1 and CDR2 (germline): LNHDA, SQIVND (reference sequence). V was clipped by 5 bases and J by 0 bases; unmatched bases: 12. CDR3 nucleotides: TGTGCCAGTAGTTCCCTGTTTAGCGGGGTCAGCTCCTACGAGCAGTACTTC. This codes for CASSSLFSGVSSYEQYF.